This is a list of T cell receptor beta chains from one sample in a study of cytomegalovirus exposure and HLA in healthy donors. The table came from immunoSEQ multiplex PCR; TCRdb's copy has only in-frame clones and leaves some out. The sample lists more than 150,000 clones, around 80% occurring once. Material for sequencing was PBMCs. These receptors were taken from a girl aged 10 to 17 in good health and CMV-seropositive. Both conserved end residues are part of each CDR3. The D gene is left open where the match is weak. The size entry is marked missing in some rows and otherwise reads once, few, many or a size class.

TRBJ2-5 | . | . | TRBV7-9 | CASSSLRITGETQYF | TGTGCCAGCAGCAGCCTGAGGATCACGGGGGAGACCCAGTACTTC
TRBJ2-3 | TRBD2 | . | TRBV7-9 | CASSLGVTSVLSTDTQYF | TGTGCCAGCAGCTTAGGCGTCACTAGCGTTCTTAGCACAGATACGCAGTATTTT
TRBJ2-7 | TRBD1 | . | TRBV11-2 | CASSPGTGGEQYF | TGTGCCAGCAGCCCCGGGACAGGGGGCGAGCAGTACTTC
TRBJ2-7 | TRBD2 | once | TRBV6-5 | CASSAGTSGRGEQYF | TGTGCCAGCAGTGCCGGGACTAGCGGGCGAGGCGAGCAGTACTTC
TRBJ2-1 | TRBD2 | . | TRBV10-1 | CASKRGLADNEQFF | TGCGCCAGCAAACGCGGGCTAGCGGACAATGAGCAGTTCTTC
TRBJ2-7 | TRBD2 | . | TRBV5-6 | CASSATSGSTYEQYF | TGTGCCAGCAGCGCGACTAGCGGGAGTACCTACGAGCAGTACTTC
TRBJ1-4 | . | few | TRBV7-8 | CASSLGAGVEKLFF | TGTGCCAGCAGCTTGGGGGCAGGGGTTGAAAAACTGTTTTTT
TRBJ2-1 | . | . | TRBV11-3 | CASSSRLNEQFF | TGTGCCAGCAGTTCTAGGCTCAATGAGCAGTTCTTC
TRBJ2-7 | . | . | TRBV5-6 | CASSLARINFISYEQYF | TGTGCCAGCAGCTTGGCCAGGATAAATTTCATCTCCTACGAGCAGTACTTC
TRBJ1-1 | . | . | TRBV7-2 | CASSLQVTQNTEAFF | TGTGCCAGCAGCCTTCAGGTGACACAGAACACTGAAGCTTTCTTT
TRBJ2-7 | . | . | TRBV4-1 | CASSQVYKGFYEQYF | TGCGCCAGCAGCCAAGTCTATAAGGGGTTCTACGAGCAGTACTTC
TRBJ1-1 | . | . | TRBV5-1 | CASSLAGTMNTEAFF | TGCGCCAGCAGCTTGGCAGGCACCATGAACACTGAAGCTTTCTTT
TRBJ2-2 | TRBD2 | . | TRBV5-5 | CASSPGTSVMNTGELFF | TGTGCCAGCAGTCCCGGGACTAGCGTTATGAACACCGGGGAGCTGTTTTTT
TRBJ2-2 | TRBD2 | . | TRBV2 | CASRTSGRALNTGELFF | TGTGCCAGCAGGACTAGCGGGAGGGCCCTGAACACCGGGGAGCTGTTTTTT
TRBJ2-7 | . | . | TRBV18 | CASSPGRGPYEQYF | TGTGCCAGCTCACCGGGCAGGGGCCCCTACGAGCAGTACTTC
TRBJ2-7 | . | few | TRBV18 | CASSPRQSDEQYF | TGTGCCAGCTCACCCCGACAGAGCGACGAGCAGTACTTC